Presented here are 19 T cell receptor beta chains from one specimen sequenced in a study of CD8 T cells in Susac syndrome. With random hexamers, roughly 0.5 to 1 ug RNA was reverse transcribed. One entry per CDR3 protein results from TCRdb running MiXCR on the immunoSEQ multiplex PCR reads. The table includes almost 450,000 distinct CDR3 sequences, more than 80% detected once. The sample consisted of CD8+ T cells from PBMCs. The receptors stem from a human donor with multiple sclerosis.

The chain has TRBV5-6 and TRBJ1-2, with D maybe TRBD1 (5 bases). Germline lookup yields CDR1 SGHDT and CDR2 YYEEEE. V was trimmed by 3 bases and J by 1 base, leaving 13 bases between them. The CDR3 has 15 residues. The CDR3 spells CASSSSEGVNYGYTF. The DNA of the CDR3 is TGTGCCAGCAGCTCGTCAGAAGGGGTTAACTATGGCTACACCTTC.

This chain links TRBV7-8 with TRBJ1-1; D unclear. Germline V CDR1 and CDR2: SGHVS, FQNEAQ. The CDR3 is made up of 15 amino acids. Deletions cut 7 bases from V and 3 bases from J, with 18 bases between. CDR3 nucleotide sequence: TGTGCCAGCACCGATTTAATGGCACGGGACACTGAAGCTTTCTTT. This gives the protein CASTDLMARDTEAFF.

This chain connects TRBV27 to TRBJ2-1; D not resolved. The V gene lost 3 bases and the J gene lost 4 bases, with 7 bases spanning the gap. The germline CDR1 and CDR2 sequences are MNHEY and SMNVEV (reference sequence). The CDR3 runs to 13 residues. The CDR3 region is CASSFDLYNEQFF. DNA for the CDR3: TGTGCCAGCAGTTTTGATCTTTACAATGAGCAGTTCTTC.

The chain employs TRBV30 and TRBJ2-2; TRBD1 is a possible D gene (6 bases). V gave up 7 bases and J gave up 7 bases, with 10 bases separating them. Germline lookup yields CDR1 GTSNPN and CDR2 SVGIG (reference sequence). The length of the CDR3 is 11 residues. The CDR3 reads CASGVGGELFF. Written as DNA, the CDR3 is TGTGCCTCAGGGGTAGGCGGGGAGCTGTTTTTT.

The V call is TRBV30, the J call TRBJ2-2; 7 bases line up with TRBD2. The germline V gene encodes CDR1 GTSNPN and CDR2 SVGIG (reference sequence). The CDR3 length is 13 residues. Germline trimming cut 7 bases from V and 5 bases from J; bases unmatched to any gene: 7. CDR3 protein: CASGERGTGELFF. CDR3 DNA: TGTGCCTCGGGGGAGCGGGGAACCGGGGAGCTGTTTTTT.

CDR3 protein: CASSDIANTGELFF. CDR3 bases: TGTGCCAGCTCCGACATCGCGAACACCGGGGAGCTGTTTTTT. The rearrangement uses TRBV14 and TRBJ2-2; D is ambiguous. This CDR3 region has 14 residues. V lost 8 bases to trimming and J lost 0 bases, with 10 bases between them. Looked up from germline, CDR1 is SGHDN and CDR2 is FVKESK.

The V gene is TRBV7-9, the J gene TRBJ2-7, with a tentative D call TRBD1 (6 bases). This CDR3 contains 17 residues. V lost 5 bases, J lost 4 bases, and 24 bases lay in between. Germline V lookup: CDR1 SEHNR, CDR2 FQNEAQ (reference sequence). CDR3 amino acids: CASSPDMTQGKAYEQYF. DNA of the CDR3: TGTGCCAGCAGCCCGGATATGACACAGGGAAAGGCTTACGAGCAGTACTTC.

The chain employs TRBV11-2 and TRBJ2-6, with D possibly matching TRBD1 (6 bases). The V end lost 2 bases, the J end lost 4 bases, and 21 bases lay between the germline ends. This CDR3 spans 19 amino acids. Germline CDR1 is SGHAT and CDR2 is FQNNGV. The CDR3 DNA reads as TGTGCCAGCAGCTTATATACGGACAGCCTGTTTTTCGGGGCCAACGTCCTGACTTTC. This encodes CASSLYTDSLFFGANVLTF. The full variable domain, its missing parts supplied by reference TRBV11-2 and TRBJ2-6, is EAGVAQSPRYKIIEKRQSVAFWCNPISGHATLYWYQQILGQGPKLLIQFQNNGVVDDSQLPKDRFSAERLKGVDSTLKIQPAKLEDSAVYLCASSLYTDSLFFGANVLTFGAGSRLTVL.

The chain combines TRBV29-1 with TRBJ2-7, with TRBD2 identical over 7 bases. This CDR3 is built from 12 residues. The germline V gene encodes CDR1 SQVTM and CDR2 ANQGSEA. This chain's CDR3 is CKAYGGTYEQYF. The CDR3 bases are TGCAAGGCTTACGGGGGGACCTACGAGCAGTACTTC.

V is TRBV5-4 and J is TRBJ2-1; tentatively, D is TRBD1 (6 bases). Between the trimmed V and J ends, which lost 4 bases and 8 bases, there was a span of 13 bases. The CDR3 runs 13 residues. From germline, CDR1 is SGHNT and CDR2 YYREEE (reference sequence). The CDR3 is CASSLGAGDEQFF. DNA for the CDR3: TGTGCCAGCAGCCTGGGGGCCGGAGATGAGCAGTTCTTC.

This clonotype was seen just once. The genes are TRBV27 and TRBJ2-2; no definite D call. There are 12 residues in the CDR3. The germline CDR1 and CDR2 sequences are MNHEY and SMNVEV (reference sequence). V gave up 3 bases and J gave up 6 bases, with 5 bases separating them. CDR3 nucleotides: TGTGCCAGCAGTTTTGACGCCGGGGAGCTGTTTTTT. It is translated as CASSFDAGELFF.

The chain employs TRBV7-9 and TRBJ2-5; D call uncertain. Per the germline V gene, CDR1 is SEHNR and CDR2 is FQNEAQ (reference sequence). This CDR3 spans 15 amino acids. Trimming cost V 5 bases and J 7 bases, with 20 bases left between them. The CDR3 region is CASSPRTDRPGTQYF. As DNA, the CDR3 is TGTGCCAGCAGCCCACGGACGGACCGCCCGGGGACCCAGTACTTC.

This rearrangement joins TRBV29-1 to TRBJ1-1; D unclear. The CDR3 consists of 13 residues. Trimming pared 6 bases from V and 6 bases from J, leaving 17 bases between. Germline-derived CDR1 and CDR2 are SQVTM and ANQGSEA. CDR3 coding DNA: TGCAGCGTCATGACCGATCCAGACGCTGAAGCTTTCTTT. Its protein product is CSVMTDPDAEAFF.

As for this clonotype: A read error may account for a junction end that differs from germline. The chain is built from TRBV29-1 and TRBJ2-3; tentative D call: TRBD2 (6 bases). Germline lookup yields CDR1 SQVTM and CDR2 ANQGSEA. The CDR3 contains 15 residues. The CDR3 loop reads CSAEGTSLSTDTQYF. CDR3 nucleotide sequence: TGCAGCGCTGAAGGGACTTCCCTAAGCACAGATACGCAGTATTTT.

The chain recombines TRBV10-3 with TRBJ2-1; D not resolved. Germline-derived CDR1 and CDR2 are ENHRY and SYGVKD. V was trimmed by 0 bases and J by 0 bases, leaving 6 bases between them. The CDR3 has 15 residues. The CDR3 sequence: CAISESESSYNEQFF. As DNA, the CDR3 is TGTGCCATCAGTGAGTCTGAGAGCTCCTACAATGAGCAGTTCTTC.

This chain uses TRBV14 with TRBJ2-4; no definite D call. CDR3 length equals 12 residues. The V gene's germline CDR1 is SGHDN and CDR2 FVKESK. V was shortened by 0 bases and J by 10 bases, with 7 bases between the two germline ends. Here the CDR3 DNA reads TGTGCCAGCAGCCAAGATAACCCGATTCAGTACTTC. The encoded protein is CASSQDNPIQYF.

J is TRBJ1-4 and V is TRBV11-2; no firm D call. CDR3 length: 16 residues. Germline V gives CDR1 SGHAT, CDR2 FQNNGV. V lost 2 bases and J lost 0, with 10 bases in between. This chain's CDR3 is CASSLLTLATNEKLFF. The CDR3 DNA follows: TGTGCCAGCAGCTTACTGACACTGGCAACTAATGAAAAACTGTTTTTT.

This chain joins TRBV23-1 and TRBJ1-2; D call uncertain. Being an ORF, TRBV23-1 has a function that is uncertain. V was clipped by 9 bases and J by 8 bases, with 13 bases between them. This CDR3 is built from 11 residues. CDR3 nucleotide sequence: TGCGCCAGTCGACCCGGGCTCGGCTACACCTTC. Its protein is CASRPGLGYTF.

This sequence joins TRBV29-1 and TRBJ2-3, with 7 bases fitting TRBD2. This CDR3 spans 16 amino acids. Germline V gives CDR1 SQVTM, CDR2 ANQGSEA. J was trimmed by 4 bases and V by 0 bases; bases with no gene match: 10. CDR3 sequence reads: CSVEDPLARSPDTQYF. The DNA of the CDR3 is TGCAGCGTTGAAGATCCACTAGCGAGGAGCCCAGATACGCAGTATTTT.